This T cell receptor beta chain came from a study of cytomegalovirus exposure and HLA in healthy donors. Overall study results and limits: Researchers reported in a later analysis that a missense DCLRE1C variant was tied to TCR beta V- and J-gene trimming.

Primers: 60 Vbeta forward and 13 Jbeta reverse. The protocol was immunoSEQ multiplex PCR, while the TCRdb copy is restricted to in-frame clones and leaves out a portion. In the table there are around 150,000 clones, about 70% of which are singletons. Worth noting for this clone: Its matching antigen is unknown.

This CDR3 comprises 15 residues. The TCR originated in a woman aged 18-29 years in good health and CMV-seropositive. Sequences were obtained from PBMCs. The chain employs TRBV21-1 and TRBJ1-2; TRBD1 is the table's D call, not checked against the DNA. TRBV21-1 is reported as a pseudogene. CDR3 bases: TGTGCCAGCAGCAAAGTGGTCTCAAGGGGTTATGGCTACACCTTC. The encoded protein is CASSKVVSRGYGYTF.